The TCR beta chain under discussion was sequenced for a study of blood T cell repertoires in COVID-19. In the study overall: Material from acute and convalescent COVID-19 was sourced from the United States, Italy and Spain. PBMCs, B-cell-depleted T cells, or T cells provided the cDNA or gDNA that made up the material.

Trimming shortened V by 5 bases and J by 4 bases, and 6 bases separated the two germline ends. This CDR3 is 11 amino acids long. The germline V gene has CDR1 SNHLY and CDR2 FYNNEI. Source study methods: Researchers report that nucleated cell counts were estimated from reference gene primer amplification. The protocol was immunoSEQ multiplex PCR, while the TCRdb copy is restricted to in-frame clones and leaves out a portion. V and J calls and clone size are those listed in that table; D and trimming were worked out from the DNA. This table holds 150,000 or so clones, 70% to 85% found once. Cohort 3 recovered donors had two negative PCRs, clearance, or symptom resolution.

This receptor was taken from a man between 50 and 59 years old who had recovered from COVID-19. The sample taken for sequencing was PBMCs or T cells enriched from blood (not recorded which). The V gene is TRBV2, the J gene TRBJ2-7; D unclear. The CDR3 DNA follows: TGTGCCAGCAGTATTCAGTACGAGCAGTACTTC. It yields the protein CASSIQYEQYF.